These 23 T cell receptor beta chains originate from one sample sequenced in a study of tissue T cells after allogeneic stem cell transplantation. Profiling relied on immunoSEQ multiplex PCR, and the TCRdb table lists in-frame clones only, not all of them. The sample lists about 28,000 clones, less than 90% occurring once. The material was blood, obtained before transplantation. The receptor source for this set is a woman aged 18 to 50 who later had graft-versus-host disease after an allogeneic stem cell transplant.

The gene calls are TRBV28 and TRBJ2-7; no firm D call. The CDR3 contains 12 residues. V was cut by 4 bases and J by 0 bases, with 4 bases left in between. Germline V gives CDR1 MDHEN, CDR2 SYDVKM. Written as DNA, the CDR3 is TGTGCCAGCAGTTCTGACTCCTACGAGCAGTACTTC. The encoded protein is CASSSDSYEQYF.

This sequence joins TRBV13 and TRBJ1-2, with 10 positions matching TRBD1. CDR3 length: 16 residues. The trim removed 5 bases at V and 1 base at J, leaving 7 bases unmatched. CDR1 is PRHDT, CDR2 FYEKMQ, per germline (reference sequence). DNA of the CDR3: TGTGCCAGCAGCATCAGACAGGGGGCTGGTAACTATGGCTACACCTTC. This gives the protein CASSIRQGAGNYGYTF.

This chain connects TRBV2 to TRBJ2-1; D remains ambiguous. V lost 8 bases and J 5 bases, leaving 13 bases between the germline ends. The germline gives CDR1 SNHLY, CDR2 FYNNEI. This CDR3 contains 13 residues. CDR3 amino acids: CASSSGLHNEQFF. The CDR3 region has the DNA TGTGCCAGCTCTTCCGGGCTTCACAATGAGCAGTTCTTC.

The chain is built from TRBV5-1 and TRBJ1-2; D ambiguous. V shed 0 bases and J shed 8 bases, with 11 bases lying between them. Germline CDR1 is SGHRS and CDR2 is YFSETQ. This CDR3 comprises 13 residues. The CDR3 DNA follows: TGCGCCAGCAGCTTGGGTTGGCCGTCGGGCTACACCTTC. This gives the protein CASSLGWPSGYTF.

The chain carries TRBV7-2 and TRBJ2-5; 11 bases fit TRBD2. This CDR3 comprises 16 residues. From germline, CDR1 is SGHTA and CDR2 FQGNSA. V lost 5 bases to trimming and J lost 5 bases; unmatched junction nucleotides: 10. The CDR3 loop is CASSPLAGVEWETQYF. The CDR3 DNA reads as TGTGCCAGCAGCCCACTAGCGGGGGTAGAGTGGGAGACCCAGTACTTC.

This sequence joins TRBV4-1 and TRBJ1-3; tentative D call: TRBD1 (5 bases). V was pared by 1 base and J by 3 bases, with 10 bases between. CDR1 and CDR2 (germline): MGHRA, YSYEKL. This CDR3 is 15 amino acids long. CDR3 DNA sequence: TGCGCCAGCAGCCAAGTCGGGGCGGGTGGAAACACCATATATTTT. Translating gives CASSQVGAGGNTIYF.

This clone was counted a single time. This chain uses TRBV5-1 with TRBJ2-7, with no clear D. The CDR3 consists of 15 residues. Germline CDR1 SGHRS, CDR2 YFSETQ. The V gene lost 4 bases and the J gene lost 1 base, with 15 bases spanning the gap. The CDR3 is CASSEGIGKSYEQYF. CDR3 DNA sequence: TGCGCCAGCAGCGAAGGGATTGGGAAATCCTACGAGCAGTACTTC.

This chain links TRBV21-1 with TRBJ2-7. TRBV21-1 is noted as a pseudogene. The CDR3 sequence is 22 residues long. This CDR3 reads CASSCEEGRGPIPNWEIYEQYF. The CDR3 coding sequence is TGTGCCAGCAGCTGCGAGGAAGGTCGCGGCCCCATCCCAAACTGGGAAATCTACGAGCAGTACTTC.

The CDR3 here is CASSQDRSEAGRYNEQFF. The DNA of the CDR3 is TGTGCCAGCAGCCAAGATCGCTCAGAAGCGGGGCGTTACAATGAGCAGTTCTTC. The rearrangement joins TRBV14 to TRBJ2-1, with 7 bases lining up with TRBD2. From germline, CDR1 is SGHDN and CDR2 FVKESK. J lost 4 bases, V lost 0 bases, and 12 bases had no gene match. The CDR3 loop spans 18 amino acids.

This sequence joins TRBV9 and TRBJ2-7; D unclear. Trimming removed 3 bases from V and 3 bases from J, with 1 base in between. From germline, CDR1 is SGDLS and CDR2 YYNGEE. The CDR3 consists of 10 residues. The CDR3 nucleotides read TGTGCCAGCAGCGACTACGAGCAGTACTTC. Encoded protein: CASSDYEQYF.

This clone was recorded only once. The CDR3 loop is CASSSSLGHEQFF. The CDR3 coding sequence is TGTGCCAGCAGCTCTTCACTAGGGCATGAGCAGTTCTTC. This rearrangement joins TRBV5-6 to TRBJ2-1; perhaps TRBD2 as D (5 bases). Germline assignment: CDR1 SGHDT and CDR2 YYEEEE. The V gene lost 3 bases and the J gene lost 8 bases, with 12 bases spanning the gap. The CDR3 totals 13 residues.

V is TRBV9 and J is TRBJ2-7, with 8 bases that match TRBD2. The CDR3 loop spans 16 amino acids. The V gene end was trimmed by 4 bases and the J gene end by 0 bases; junction bases not matched to a gene: 9. CDR1 SGDLS and CDR2 YYNGEE come from the germline V gene. The DNA of the CDR3 is TGTGCCAGCAGCTCCACTACTAGCGGATACTCCTACGAGCAGTACTTC. This codes for CASSSTTSGYSYEQYF. The full variable domain, with the rest looked up from reference TRBV9 and TRBJ2-7, is DSGVTQTPKHLITATGQRVTLRCSPRSGDLSVYWYQQSLDQGLQFLIQYYNGEERAKGNILERFSAQQFPDLHSELNLSSLELGDSALYFCASSSTTSGYSYEQYFGPGTRLTVT.

V and J are TRBV27 and TRBJ1-1, with D possibly TRBD1 on 5 matching bases. The germline V gene has CDR1 MNHEY and CDR2 SMNVEV (reference sequence). This CDR3 region has 16 residues. V lost 5 bases, J lost 0 bases, and 16 bases lay in between. Here the CDR3 reads CASSPYSGTVNTEAFF. CDR3 in DNA: TGTGCCAGCAGTCCTTACTCCGGGACGGTGAACACTGAAGCTTTCTTT.

This clone has more than one count but fewer than ten. The chain uses TRBV3-1 (or the pseudogene TRBV3-2) and TRBJ2-7; no reliable D call. Trimming took off 4 bases at V and 1 base at J, with 11 bases between the two ends. Germline V gene lookup returns CDR1 LGHDT and CDR2 YNNKEL (reference sequence). CDR3 length equals 14 residues. The CDR3 loop is CASSLDRRSYEQYF. The CDR3 region has the DNA TGTGCCAGCAGCCTAGACCGGAGATCCTACGAGCAGTACTTC.

This chain links TRBV19 with TRBJ1-5; 7 bases agree with TRBD1. The CDR3 is 14 amino acids. V shed 3 bases and J 6 bases; nucleotides not matched to a gene: 5. Germline loops: CDR1 LNHDA, CDR2 SQIVND (reference sequence). For the CDR3, the DNA is TGTGCCAGTAGTATTGACAGGGAATTTCAGCCCCAGCATTTT. It yields the protein CASSIDREFQPQHF.

As DNA, the CDR3 is TGTGCCACCAGTGATGAGCGGGGGGGGGATGGTGAGCAGTTCTTC. It is translated as CATSDERGGDGEQFF. The genes are TRBV24-1 and TRBJ2-1; 10 bases line up with TRBD2. This CDR3 comprises 15 residues. The V segment lost 3 bases and the J segment 9 bases; nucleotides outside the gene matches: 7. In germline, CDR1 is KGHDR, CDR2 SFDVKD.

The V gene is TRBV3-1 (or the pseudogene TRBV3-2), the J gene TRBJ1-5, with a possible D match to TRBD1 (6 bases). The ends were cut back, 5 bases at V and 7 bases at J, with 9 bases in the middle. The germline gives CDR1 LGHDT, CDR2 YNNKEL (reference sequence). The CDR3 sequence is 12 residues long. The CDR3 here is CASSGGRQPQHF. The CDR3 nucleotides read TGTGCCAGCAGCGGGGGGCGACAGCCCCAGCATTTT.

This chain links TRBV20-1 with TRBJ2-7; 7 nucleotides align to TRBD2. Germline V lookup: CDR1 DFQATT, CDR2 SNEGSKA (reference sequence). V gave up 6 bases and J gave up 2 bases; unmatched junction bases: 4. The CDR3 length is 12 residues. CDR3 DNA sequence: TGCAGTGCCAGTACTAGCGCCTACGAGCAGTACTTC. Its protein product is CSASTSAYEQYF.

This chain links TRBV30 with TRBJ2-7, with 7 bases that match TRBD2. Germline assignment: CDR1 GTSNPN and CDR2 SVGIG (reference sequence). Trimming took 5 bases from V and 5 from J; bases not matched to a gene: 9. The CDR3 is 13 amino acids. The CDR3 reads CAWGWRERDEQYF. CDR3 in DNA: TGTGCCTGGGGGTGGCGGGAGCGCGACGAGCAGTACTTC.

This clone was detected only a few times. This chain links TRBV6-5 with TRBJ1-2; 7 positions match TRBD1. The CDR3 consists of 15 residues. The ends lost 4 bases at V and 3 bases at J; junction bases unmatched: 8. Per germline, CDR1 MNHEY and CDR2 SVGAGI. In DNA, the CDR3 is TGTGCCAGCAGTTTCAGAGACAGGGCAGACTATGGCTACACCTTC. Translated: CASSFRDRADYGYTF.

The chain couples TRBV5-1 to TRBJ1-1; tentatively, D is TRBD1 (5 bases). The CDR3 runs 14 residues. Germline V gene lookup returns CDR1 SGHRS and CDR2 YFSETQ. With 0 bases removed from V and 0 bases from J, the gap between germline ends came to 6 bases. CDR3 DNA sequence: TGCGCCAGCAGCTTGGTACAGGTGAACACTGAAGCTTTCTTT. Its translation is CASSLVQVNTEAFF.

The CDR3 sequence is CAIKGGQGLNSPLHF. Written as DNA, the CDR3 is TGTGCCATCAAGGGGGGACAGGGCCTCAATTCACCCCTCCACTTT. The chain recombines TRBV10-3 with TRBJ1-6; 9 positions agree with TRBD1. The CDR3 has 15 amino acids. CDR1 ENHRY and CDR2 SYGVKD come from the germline V gene. V shed 7 bases and J 7 bases; nucleotides not matched to a gene: 8.

The chain is built from TRBV10-1 and TRBJ2-1, with 9 bases identical to TRBD2. Germline V gene sequence: CDR1 WNHNN, CDR2 SYGVQD (reference sequence). V trimming: 3 bases; J trimming: 2 bases; junction bases outside the gene matches: 17. The CDR3 length is 20 residues. The CDR3 region has the DNA TGCGCCAGCAGTGATTCGCGCTGGCGGGAGGGCCTAATGGCCTACAATGAGCAGTTCTTC. The encoded protein is CASSDSRWREGLMAYNEQFF.